These 4 T cell receptor beta chains originate from one sample sequenced in a study of shared clonotypes between healthy human individuals. Sequenced by immunoSEQ multiplex PCR; TCRdb stores in-frame clones only, minus some. The sample includes 2 million to 2.5 million clones, 93% of them seen just once. The sample was naive CD4+ T cells from PBMCs. Noted subset: CD45RA+ positively selected. These receptors all stem from a man aged 18-30 years in good health. Some clones in this sample may be carry-over from other donors' samples.

The V gene is TRBV6-5, the J gene TRBJ2-3; perhaps TRBD1 as D (7 bases). The germline gives CDR1 MNHEY, CDR2 SVGAGI. Trimming removed 7 bases at V and 5 bases at J, with 13 bases between. The CDR3 loop spans 13 amino acids. The CDR3 DNA sequence: TGTGCCAGCACGGGGGACAGCCGAGATACGCAGTATTTT. It specifies CASTGDSRDTQYF.

The genes are TRBV12-5 and TRBJ1-1; D may be TRBD1 (5 bases). Trimming cost V 5 bases and J 0 bases, with 16 bases left between them. The germline gives CDR1 LGHNT, CDR2 FRNRAP. This CDR3 is built from 16 residues. Here the CDR3 DNA reads TGTGCTAGTGGTCCTAAGACAGCATCGGTGAACACTGAAGCTTTCTTT. This translates into CASGPKTASVNTEAFF.

The rearrangement uses TRBV7-2 and TRBJ2-2, with 7 bases matching TRBD2. V was clipped by 3 bases and J by 7 bases; unmatched bases: 11. CDR1 is SGHTA and CDR2 is FQGNSA in the germline V gene. CDR3 length equals 16 residues. The CDR3 DNA sequence: TGTGCCAGCAGCTTGGCCCTTTCCACGGGGGGCGGGGAGCTGTTTTTT. Protein sequence: CASSLALSTGGGELFF. Full variable domain (rest looked up from reference TRBV7-2 and TRBJ2-2): GAGVSQSPSNKVTEKGKDVELRCDPISGHTALYWYRQSLGQGLEFLIYFQGNSAPDKSGLPSDRFSAERTGGSVSTLTIQRTQQEDSAVYLCASSLALSTGGGELFFGEGSRLTVL.

This chain links TRBV5-8 with TRBJ1-5; D perhaps matches TRBD1 (5 bases). V lost 3 bases, J lost 1 base, and 14 bases lay in between. The CDR3 extends over 16 amino acids. Germline V gene sequence: CDR1 SGHTS, CDR2 YDEGEE. Here the CDR3 DNA reads TGTGCCAGCAGCTCCTTAGGGCGGGGGAGCAATCAGCCCCAGCATTTT. It is translated as CASSSLGRGSNQPQHF.